A single sample is the source of the 25 T cell receptor beta chains below, sequenced in a study of blood T cell repertoires in COVID-19. The repertoire was sequenced with immunoSEQ multiplex PCR; TCRdb's copy has only in-frame clones and lacks some. The sample lists over 65,000 clones, 82% occurring once. Sequencing was performed on peripheral blood. These receptors came from a man of 80 years or more with active COVID-19.

The rearrangement uses TRBV4-1 and TRBJ2-1; 7 bases are a match to TRBD1. Trimming cost V 7 bases and J 3 bases; bases outside gene matches: 6. Germline V CDR1 and CDR2: MGHRA, YSYEKL. CDR3 length equals 14 residues. CDR3 residues: CASTRAGGYNEQFF. The CDR3 DNA follows: TGCGCCAGCACGAGGGCAGGGGGCTACAATGAGCAGTTCTTC.

V and J are TRBV5-6 and TRBJ2-5; possible D gene TRBD1, 6 bases. With 3 bases removed from V and 7 bases from J, the gap between germline ends came to 28 bases. The CDR3 runs to 18 residues. Germline CDR1 SGHDT, CDR2 YYEEEE. CDR3 coding DNA: TGTGCCAGCAGCTCTACGGGACAAGGAACGTTAGGGAAGGGGACCCAGTACTTC. This sequence encodes CASSSTGQGTLGKGTQYF.

This chain connects TRBV28 to TRBJ2-3; TRBD2 aligns across 12 bases. Germline V gene sequence: CDR1 MDHEN, CDR2 SYDVKM. V was clipped by 3 bases and J by 4 bases; unmatched bases: 5. The CDR3 length is 16 residues. CDR3 in amino acids: CASSLALAGGPDTQYF. Written as DNA, the CDR3 is TGTGCCAGCAGTTTGGCACTAGCGGGAGGCCCAGATACGCAGTATTTT.

The V gene is TRBV6-4, the J gene TRBJ2-2, with 7 bases matching TRBD1. Germline CDR1 is MRHNA and CDR2 is SNTAGT. The CDR3 is made up of 13 amino acids. The J segment lost 5 bases and the V segment lost 6 bases, leaving 3 bases of the junction unmatched. Here the CDR3 DNA reads TGTGCCAGCAGGATGACAGGGACCGGGGAGCTGTTTTTT. Protein sequence: CASRMTGTGELFF.

V gene TRBV7-9 combines with J gene TRBJ2-2, with 7 nucleotides matching TRBD1. Germline V gives CDR1 SEHNR, CDR2 FQNEAQ (reference sequence). V lost 3 bases and J lost 4; bases outside the gene matches: 8. CDR3 size: 16 residues. CDR3 amino acids: CASSFNTGVATGELFF. The CDR3, as DNA: TGTGCCAGCAGCTTTAACACAGGGGTGGCCACCGGGGAGCTGTTTTTT. Variable domain in full (rest from reference TRBV7-9 and TRBJ2-2): DTGVSQNPRHKITKRGQNVTFRCDPISEHNRLYWYRQTLGQGPEFLTYFQNEAQLEKSRLLSDRFSAERPKGSFSTLEIQRTEQGDSAMYLCASSFNTGVATGELFFGEGSRLTVL.

This clone was observed a single time. V gene TRBV7-9 combines with J gene TRBJ1-4, with D perhaps TRBD1 (6 bases). This CDR3 region has 15 residues. Germline assignment: CDR1 SEHNR and CDR2 FQNEAQ (reference sequence). The germline V and J ends were trimmed by 2 bases and 0 bases, with 7 bases remaining between them. The CDR3 loop is CASSLQGTTNEKLFF. Here the CDR3 DNA reads TGTGCCAGCAGCTTACAGGGGACAACTAATGAAAAACTGTTTTTT.

The chain combines TRBV19 with TRBJ1-3, with TRBD1 matching 8 bases. This CDR3 has 15 amino acids. With V trimmed by 4 bases and J by 3 bases, 5 bases remained unmatched. Germline CDR1 and CDR2: LNHDA and SQIVND (reference sequence). CDR3 residues: CASSTGTGFGNTIYF. The CDR3, as DNA: TGTGCCAGTAGTACCGGGACAGGCTTTGGAAACACCATATATTTT.

The rearrangement links TRBV6-5 to TRBJ1-4, with D possibly matching TRBD1 (5 bases). This CDR3 is 13 amino acids long. Germline values: CDR1 MNHEY, CDR2 SVGAGI. The V end was cut by 7 bases, the J end by 0 bases, with 6 bases between. CDR3 coding DNA: TGTGCCAGCATGACAGCAACTAATGAAAAACTGTTTTTT. Translation gives CASMTATNEKLFF.

The rearrangement uses TRBV19 and TRBJ1-4; 7 nucleotides agree with TRBD1. The ends lost 4 bases at V and 7 bases at J; junction bases unmatched: 6. This CDR3 is 14 amino acids long. CDR1 and CDR2 (germline): LNHDA, SQIVND (reference sequence). For the CDR3, the DNA is TGTGCCAGTAGTACGGGGGACAGTCTTGAAAAACTGTTTTTT. Protein: CASSTGDSLEKLFF. Full variable domain (outside the CDR3, taken from reference TRBV19 and TRBJ1-4): DGGITQSPKYLFRKEGQNVTLSCEQNLNHDAMYWYRQDPGQGLRLIYYSQIVNDFQKGDIAEGYSVSREKKESFPLTVTSAQKNPTAFYLCASSTGDSLEKLFFGSGTQLSVL.

V is TRBV5-1 and J is TRBJ1-4, with 9 positions matching TRBD1. Per the germline V gene, CDR1 is SGHRS and CDR2 is YFSETQ. V gave up 4 bases and J gave up 8 bases; unmatched junction bases: 6. This CDR3 spans 14 amino acids. In DNA form, the CDR3 reads TGCGCCAGCAGCGATACAGGGGGCGGGGAAAAACTGTTTTTT. It codes for CASSDTGGGEKLFF.

J is TRBJ2-5 and V is TRBV9, with D possibly matching TRBD2 (6 bases). The germline gives CDR1 SGDLS, CDR2 YYNGEE. The CDR3 spans 14 residues. Trimming removed 4 bases at V and 2 bases at J, with 12 bases between. CDR3: CASSSRRGQETQYF. The CDR3 DNA follows: TGTGCCAGCAGCAGCCGCCGGGGGCAAGAGACCCAGTACTTC.

The V call is TRBV18, the J call TRBJ1-1; unclear D gene. The CDR3 runs to 12 residues. Germline V gene data show CDR1 as KGHSH and CDR2 as LQKENI. V was shortened by 3 bases and J by 2 bases, with 4 bases between the two germline ends. The CDR3 region has the DNA TGTGCCAGCTCACCTACTAACACTGAAGCTTTCTTT. It encodes CASSPTNTEAFF. Drawing the rest from reference TRBV18 and TRBJ1-1, the complete variable domain is NAGVMQNPRHLVRRRGQEARLRCSPMKGHSHVYWYRQLPEEGLKFMVYLQKENIIDESGMPKERFSAEFPKEGPSILRIQQVVRGDSAAYFCASSPTNTEAFFGQGTRLTVV.

The chain recombines TRBV5-6 with TRBJ2-1; 9 positions agree with TRBD2. This CDR3 is 18 amino acids long. The germline CDR1 and CDR2 sequences are SGHDT and YYEEEE. V dropped 0 bases and J dropped 1; count of bases not matched to a gene: 8. The CDR3 loop reads CASSLVMRGLASYNEQFF. As DNA, the CDR3 is TGTGCCAGCAGCTTGGTAATGAGAGGACTAGCGTCCTACAATGAGCAGTTCTTC.

This clone appeared a few times. The CDR3 reads CASSPSGMNPYEQYF. CDR3 nucleotide sequence: TGTGCCAGCAGTCCGTCGGGGATGAACCCCTACGAGCAGTACTTC. The chain joins TRBV6-5 to TRBJ2-7, with D possibly matching TRBD2 (5 bases). This CDR3 contains 15 residues. With 5 bases removed from V and 2 bases from J, the gap between germline ends came to 16 bases. Germline assignment: CDR1 MNHEY and CDR2 SVGAGI.

The J gene is TRBJ2-1, the V gene TRBV7-2; 13 nucleotides match TRBD2. The germline CDR1 and CDR2 sequences are SGHTA and FQGNSA. Trimming took 2 bases from V and 7 from J; bases not matched to a gene: 5. This CDR3 has 16 residues. CDR3 DNA: TGTGCCAGCAGCTTACGGACTAGCGGGAGTTCTAATGAGCAGTTCTTC. As protein: CASSLRTSGSSNEQFF. Supplemented by reference TRBV7-2 and TRBJ2-1, the full variable domain reads GAGVSQSPSNKVTEKGKDVELRCDPISGHTALYWYRQSLGQGLEFLIYFQGNSAPDKSGLPSDRFSAERTGGSVSTLTIQRTQQEDSAVYLCASSLRTSGSSNEQFFGPGTRLTVL.

This chain links TRBV9 with TRBJ2-1, with 15 bases matching TRBD2. V lost 3 bases, J lost 5 bases, and 6 bases stayed unmatched. This CDR3 contains 17 residues. CDR1 SGDLS and CDR2 YYNGEE come from the germline V gene. CDR3 loop: CASSGTSGRARNNEQFF. The CDR3 DNA is TGTGCCAGCAGCGGGACTAGCGGGAGGGCGAGAAACAATGAGCAGTTCTTC.

The chain carries TRBV29-1 and TRBJ2-3; D is uncertain. The V gene's germline CDR1 is SQVTM and CDR2 ANQGSEA. V was shortened by 5 bases and J by 4 bases, with 10 bases between the two germline ends. The CDR3 is made up of 12 amino acids. In DNA form, the CDR3 reads TGCAGCGTTTACTTGAACGCAGATACGCAGTATTTT. The encoded protein is CSVYLNADTQYF.

This clone was seen just once. The rearrangement links TRBV4-2 to TRBJ1-2; TRBD1 is a possible D gene (6 bases). V was clipped by 4 bases and J by 8 bases, with 11 bases between them. The CDR3 is 12 residues long. CDR1 and CDR2 from the germline V gene are LGHNA and YNFKEQ. The chain's CDR3 is CASSLNRDGYTF. The CDR3 nucleotides read TGTGCCAGCAGCCTCAACAGGGACGGCTACACCTTC.

In its sample, this clone was seen once. The V gene is TRBV12-3 or TRBV12-4, the J gene TRBJ2-5; possibly TRBD1 for D (6 bases). V was cut by 7 bases and J by 4 bases, with 13 bases left in between. The CDR3 totals 13 residues. For the CDR3, the DNA is TGTGCCAGCAACCTACAGGGTAGAGAGACCCAGTACTTC. Its protein product is CASNLQGRETQYF.

Here the CDR3 DNA reads TGTGCCAGCAGCCAAGGACAGGGTGTAGGGGAGACCCAGTACTTC. It specifies CASSQGQGVGETQYF. The chain links TRBV3-1 (or the pseudogene TRBV3-2) to TRBJ2-5; TRBD1 agrees at 7 bases. After removal of 1 base from V and 5 bases from J, the junction contained 7 bases not matched to a gene. The CDR3 contains 15 residues. The V gene's germline CDR1 is LGHDT and CDR2 YNNKEL (reference sequence).

This chain connects TRBV7-9 to TRBJ2-2; no reliable D call. The CDR3 covers 14 residues. V shed 5 bases and J shed 1 base, with 8 bases lying between them. The V gene's germline CDR1 is SEHNR and CDR2 FQNEAQ (reference sequence). The CDR3 is CASSERRNTGELFF. CDR3 sequence (DNA): TGTGCCAGCAGCGAGCGTCGGAACACCGGGGAGCTGTTTTTT.

The chain has TRBV4-3 and TRBJ1-4, with a weak D call TRBD1 (5 bases). V was cut by 2 bases and J by 4 bases, with 8 bases left in between. Germline V gene data show CDR1 as LGHNA and CDR2 as YSLEER. The CDR3 loop spans 14 amino acids. The CDR3 DNA sequence: TGCGCCAGCAGCCAACAGGGTAGTAATGAAAAACTGTTTTTT. Encoded protein: CASSQQGSNEKLFF.

This chain uses TRBV27 with TRBJ2-3; TRBD2 is a possible D gene (7 bases). The CDR3 has 15 amino acids. The germline V gene has CDR1 MNHEY and CDR2 SMNVEV (reference sequence). Trimming left V 3 bases short and J 2 bases short, with 12 bases between. In DNA, the CDR3 is TGTGCCAGCAGTTTTCGCGGGGGCACCACAGATACGCAGTATTTT. Encoded protein: CASSFRGGTTDTQYF.

In its sample, this clone was seen a few times. This chain connects TRBV7-3 to TRBJ2-7; 7 bases match TRBD2. Germline values: CDR1 SGHTA, CDR2 FQGTGA. The CDR3 has 15 amino acids. V shed 5 bases, J shed 0 bases, and the junction held 7 bases outside the gene matches. CDR3 amino acids: CASSLLAESSYEQYF. CDR3 coding DNA: TGTGCCAGCAGCCTTCTAGCGGAGAGCTCCTACGAGCAGTACTTC.

This clone appeared once. The J gene is TRBJ2-2, the V gene TRBV29-1, with 7 bases identical to TRBD2. The CDR3 totals 15 residues. Trimming removed 1 base from V and 2 bases from J; junction bases left unmatched: 4. The germline CDR1 and CDR2 sequences are SQVTM and ANQGSEA. The CDR3 DNA follows: TGCAGCGTTGAAGGTCCTAGCGGCAACACCGGGGAGCTGTTTTTT. The encoded protein is CSVEGPSGNTGELFF.